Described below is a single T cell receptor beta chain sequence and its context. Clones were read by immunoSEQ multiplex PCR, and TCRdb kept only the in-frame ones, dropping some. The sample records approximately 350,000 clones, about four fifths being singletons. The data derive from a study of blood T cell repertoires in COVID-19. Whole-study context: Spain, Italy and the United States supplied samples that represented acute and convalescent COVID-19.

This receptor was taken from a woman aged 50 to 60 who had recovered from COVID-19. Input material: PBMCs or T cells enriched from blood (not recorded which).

CDR3 sequence: CASSVIGVEQFF. CDR3 sequence (DNA): TGTGCCAGCAGTGTAATAGGAGTTGAGCAGTTCTTC. The chain uses TRBV2 and TRBJ2-1; D not certain. The length of the CDR3 is 12 residues. Germline V gives CDR1 SNHLY, CDR2 FYNNEI. Trimming took off 4 bases at V and 9 bases at J, with 10 bases between the two ends.